A selection of T cell receptor beta chains follows, all from one sample in a study of vaccination and CD4 T cells after COVID-19. TCRdb itself ran the PCR reads through MiXCR, one entry per CDR3 protein. Of some 15,000 distinct CDR3 sequences in the sample, 25% to 40% were seen once. The antigens these receptors bind are not known. The specimen comprised CD4+ T cells from blood, cultured in vitro, sampled after SARS-CoV-2 vaccination. These receptors were obtained from a human donor who had recovered from COVID-19. CDR3s include the opening cysteine and the closing phenylalanine or tryptophan. Each record gives: D gene, V gene, J gene, CDR3 length, clone size, CDR3 DNA, CDR3 protein. D genes are given only for firm matches. Clone sizes are given selectively: once, few, many, or a class where the clone is expanded.

D: TRBD1
V: TRBV6-2/TRBV6-3
J: TRBJ2-6
length: 16
size: -
DNA: TGTGCCAGCAGGGACAGGGCTCGCTCTGGGGCCAACGTCCTGACTTTC
CDR3: CASRDRARSGANVLTF

D: TRBD2
V: TRBV19
J: TRBJ2-2
length: 15
size: -
DNA: TGTGCCACCATTCCGGGAGGAGATCTGGCCGGGGAGCTGTTTTTT
CDR3: CATIPGGDLAGELFF

D: -
V: TRBV6-1
J: TRBJ1-2
length: 12
size: few
DNA: TGTGCCAGCAGGTCGGGTTCGTATGGCTACACCTTC
CDR3: CASRSGSYGYTF

D: TRBD1
V: TRBV6-1
J: TRBJ1-2
length: 17
size: few
DNA: TGTGCCAGCAGTGATCTGTACATTGGACAGGTCTTCTATGGCTACACCTTC
CDR3: CASSDLYIGQVFYGYTF

D: TRBD1
V: TRBV6-2/TRBV6-3
J: TRBJ1-5
length: 16
size: few
DNA: TGTGCCAGCAGATATAATACAGACAGGGCCGGTGGGGCCCAGCATTTT
CDR3: CASRYNTDRAGGAQHF

D: -
V: TRBV29-1
J: TRBJ2-3
length: 17
size: -
DNA: TGCAGCGTTCTGAGGATCGGAGTGGAAACTAGCACAGATACGCAGTATTTT
CDR3: CSVLRIGVETSTDTQYF

D: -
V: TRBV27
J: TRBJ2-3
length: 16
size: -
DNA: TGTGCCAGCAGTTTCAGTCGCGTATTGAGCACAGATACGCAGTATTTT
CDR3: CASSFSRVLSTDTQYF

D: -
V: TRBV7-2
J: TRBJ2-1
length: 12
size: -
DNA: TGTGCCAGCAGCTTATTGGGGACAGAGCAGTTCTTC
CDR3: CASSLLGTEQFF

D: TRBD1
V: TRBV5-4
J: TRBJ2-5
length: 13
size: -
DNA: TGTGCCAGCAGCGTCGGGACAGAAGAGACCCAGTACTTC
CDR3: CASSVGTEETQYF

D: -
V: TRBV9
J: TRBJ2-7
length: 14
size: -
DNA: TGTGCCAGCAGCGTACAGGGGTCCTCCTACGAGCAGTACTTC
CDR3: CASSVQGSSYEQYF

D: -
V: TRBV7-7
J: TRBJ2-5
length: 13
size: -
DNA: TGTGCTAGCAGCCCCCGGAGCCTGGAGACCCAGTACTTC
CDR3: CASSPRSLETQYF

D: TRBD1
V: TRBV6-5
J: TRBJ2-5
length: 15
size: -
DNA: TGTGCCAGCAGTTACGGGACAGGGGGCGACGAGACCCAGTACTTC
CDR3: CASSYGTGGDETQYF

D: -
V: TRBV6-2/TRBV6-3
J: TRBJ1-2
length: 12
size: -
DNA: TGTGCCAGCAGCCCAGACAGCTATGGCTACACCTTC
CDR3: CASSPDSYGYTF

D: -
V: TRBV28
J: TRBJ1-4
length: 14
size: -
DNA: TGTGCCAGCAGTCTTGGGGCGGTTGAGGAAAAACTGTTTTTT
CDR3: CASSLGAVEEKLFF

D: TRBD2
V: TRBV20-1
J: TRBJ2-3
length: 14
size: few
DNA: TGCAGTTTCCCTCTAGCGGGAGTTCCAGATACGCAGTATTTT
CDR3: CSFPLAGVPDTQYF

D: -
V: TRBV11-3
J: TRBJ2-5
length: 16
size: -
DNA: TGTGCCAGCAGCTTAGGGGGGGACGGACGAAGGGAGACCCAGTACTTC
CDR3: CASSLGGDGRRETQYF

D: -
V: TRBV20-1
J: TRBJ1-1
length: 13
size: -
DNA: TGCAGTGCTAAAGGGGGAGTGAACACTGAAGCTTTCTTT
CDR3: CSAKGGVNTEAFF

D: TRBD1
V: TRBV20-1
J: TRBJ1-4
length: 16
size: few
DNA: TGCAGTGCCCCGGGGGGGACAGGGGCTCTTAATGAAAAACTGTTTTTT
CDR3: CSAPGGTGALNEKLFF

D: -
V: TRBV21-1
J: TRBJ2-1
length: 14
size: few
DNA: TGTGCCAGCGGTGCACGGAGGGTCTACAATGAGCAGTTCTTC
CDR3: CASGARRVYNEQFF

D: TRBD1
V: TRBV4-2
J: TRBJ1-2
length: 15
size: -
DNA: TGTGCCAGCAGCGGTAACAGGGGTTCGCCTTATGGCTACACCTTC
CDR3: CASSGNRGSPYGYTF

D: TRBD1
V: TRBV20-1
J: TRBJ2-7
length: 14
size: -
DNA: TGCAGTGCTAGAGGGGACAGGCGAAACTACGAGCAGTACTTC
CDR3: CSARGDRRNYEQYF

D: -
V: TRBV12-3/TRBV12-4
J: TRBJ2-7
length: 13
size: -
DNA: TGTGCCAGCAACCTCGGAGCCACCTACGAGCAGTACTTC
CDR3: CASNLGATYEQYF

D: TRBD1
V: TRBV20-1
J: TRBJ1-5
length: 15
size: -
DNA: TGCAGTGCTGGACAGGGAGGCTATAGCAATCAGCCCCAGCATTTT
CDR3: CSAGQGGYSNQPQHF

D: TRBD2
V: TRBV7-2
J: TRBJ2-1
length: 13
size: few
DNA: TGTGCCAGCAGCTTAGCGGGACTAGCGGGAGGGTTCTTC
CDR3: CASSLAGLAGGFF

D: -
V: TRBV4-3
J: TRBJ2-1
length: 18
size: once
DNA: TGCGCCAGCAGCCAAGGCCGAACTCAGGGGATGGACTACAATGAGCAGTTCTTC
CDR3: CASSQGRTQGMDYNEQFF

D: -
V: TRBV28
J: TRBJ2-2
length: 13
size: few
DNA: TGTGCCAGCCGGGGGCCGAACACCGGGGAGCTGTTTTTT
CDR3: CASRGPNTGELFF

D: -
V: TRBV6-5
J: TRBJ2-1
length: 16
size: -
DNA: TGTGCCAGCAGTTCTACCGCCCTCTCTAAGGTGGGGGAGCAGTTCTTC
CDR3: CASSSTALSKVGEQFF

D: -
V: TRBV14
J: TRBJ2-7
length: 13
size: -
DNA: TGTGCCAGCAGCCCGGGATCCGCCTACGAGCAGTACTTC
CDR3: CASSPGSAYEQYF

D: -
V: TRBV20-1
J: TRBJ1-1
length: 14
size: -
DNA: TGCAGTGCTAGACGGGCCGAATTGAACACTGAAGCTTTCTTT
CDR3: CSARRAELNTEAFF

D: -
V: TRBV15
J: TRBJ2-7
length: 17
size: few
DNA: TGTGCCACCAGCAGAGGGGGGATAGAGAGTAGTATCGACGAGCAGTACTTC
CDR3: CATSRGGIESSIDEQYF

D: -
V: TRBV11-2
J: TRBJ2-1
length: 16
size: few
DNA: TGTGCCAGCAGCCACTGGGGGGGCCTCAAAGCGGGATTTTTGGTCTTC
CDR3: CASSHWGGLKAGFLVF

D: -
V: TRBV27
J: TRBJ2-3
length: 14
size: -
DNA: TGTGCCAGCATGCGGCGGGGGCCCCCAGATACGCAGTATTTT
CDR3: CASMRRGPPDTQYF

D: -
V: TRBV28
J: TRBJ2-3
length: 14
size: few
DNA: TGTGCCAGCAGCCCGTTGGGAAGCACAGATACGCAGTATTTT
CDR3: CASSPLGSTDTQYF

D: -
V: TRBV5-4
J: TRBJ2-3
length: 14
size: -
DNA: TGTGCCAGCAGCTTGTCTAGTAGCACAGATACGCAGTATTTT
CDR3: CASSLSSSTDTQYF

D: -
V: TRBV20-1
J: TRBJ1-4
length: 16
size: few
DNA: TGCAGTGCTCCCGTTCGGGGGCGGGGGGCTAATGAAAAACTGTTTTTT
CDR3: CSAPVRGRGANEKLFF

D: -
V: TRBV2
J: TRBJ2-1
length: 14
size: few
DNA: TGTGCCAGTGTTCTCCGGGGGATAAGCAATGAGCAGTTCTTC
CDR3: CASVLRGISNEQFF

D: -
V: TRBV9
J: TRBJ2-5
length: 11
size: -
DNA: TGTGCCAGCAGCGCTCAAGAGACCCAGTACTTC
CDR3: CASSAQETQYF

D: TRBD1
V: TRBV20-1
J: TRBJ2-2
length: 16
size: -
DNA: TGCAGCGGGGTCCGCGGGACAGGGCTTTACGGCGGGGAGCTGTTTTTT
CDR3: CSGVRGTGLYGGELFF

D: -
V: TRBV2
J: TRBJ2-2
length: 11
size: -
DNA: TGTGCCAGCAGTGATATCGGGGAGCTGTTTTTT
CDR3: CASSDIGELFF

D: TRBD2
V: TRBV6-2/TRBV6-3
J: TRBJ2-6
length: 18
size: -
DNA: TGTGCCAGCAGTTATAGGGCGGCGGGAGAGGCTGGGGCCAACGTCCTGACTTTC
CDR3: CASSYRAAGEAGANVLTF

D: -
V: TRBV5-1
J: TRBJ1-5
length: 17
size: once
DNA: TGCGCCAGCAGCTTGGCCGACGGCAGCAATAGCAATCAGCCCCAGCATTTT
CDR3: CASSLADGSNSNQPQHF